This T cell receptor (beta chain) was profiled in a study of cytomegalovirus exposure and HLA in healthy donors. Overall study findings and caveats: What was likely a sequencing artifact was a cluster of highly shared sequence variants.

Comment on this clone: Its antigen remains unknown.

Germline V gene lookup returns CDR1 SGHRS and CDR2 YFSETQ. V shed 2 bases and J shed 7 bases, with 18 bases lying between them. This CDR3 is built from 15 residues. The PCR made use of 60 Vbeta and 13 Jbeta primers. Assay: immunoSEQ multiplex PCR; the TCRdb copy retains only in-frame clones and omits some. The sample shows some 120,000 clones, about 74% of them seen only once. Sample: PBMCs. This receptor was obtained from a woman in her forties or fifties in good health and CMV-seropositive. The chain employs TRBV5-1 and TRBJ1-2; the D gene is possibly TRBD1 (6 bases). CDR3 coding DNA: TGCGCCAGCAGCTTACAGGGTTCAGATATGGCTGGCTACACCTTC. Translation gives CASSLQGSDMAGYTF.